A selection of T cell receptor beta chains follows, all from one sample in a study of T cells in Graves' hyperthyroidism and ophthalmopathy. TCRdb redid the calling of the multiplex PCR reads with MiXCR, one entry per CDR3 protein. Of 500,000 to 750,000 distinct CDR3 sequences listed, less than 20% are singletons. Sequencing was performed on blood. These receptors were collected from a woman aged 30 to 39 with Graves' hyperthyroidism. CDR3s include the opening cysteine and the closing phenylalanine or tryptophan. Each record gives: V gene, J gene, clone size, D gene, CDR3 protein, CDR3 DNA. A D gene is named only where the DNA matches it firmly. The size of a clone is reported for some rows only, either as once, few or many, or as a class for expanded clones.

>TRBV5-1|TRBJ2-7|many|TRBD2
CASSLVAGGPREQYF
TGCGCCAGCAGCTTGGTGGCGGGAGGGCCTCGAGAGCAGTACTTC
>TRBV11-1|TRBJ1-2|many|.
CASSPSGVRGYTF
TGTGCCAGCAGCCCCTCAGGGGTGCGAGGCTACACCTTC
>TRBV5-1|TRBJ1-2|many|.
CASSLAAGDGYTF
TGCGCCAGCAGCTTGGCCGCGGGGGATGGCTACACCTTC
>TRBV28|TRBJ2-7|many|TRBD2
CASSLYGRAAGAYSWEQYF
TGTGCCAGCAGTTTATACGGTCGGGCAGCGGGAGCTTACTCGTGGGAGCAGTACTTC
>TRBV20-1|TRBJ2-1|many|TRBD1
CSARSRTGVDEQFF
TGCAGTGCTAGATCCCGCACAGGGGTGGATGAGCAGTTCTTC
>TRBV27|TRBJ2-1|.|TRBD2
CTSSETSGSSRPYNEQFF
TGTACCAGCAGTGAAACTAGCGGGAGTTCGCGTCCCTACAATGAGCAGTTCTTC
>TRBV27|TRBJ1-3|few|.
CASSVDWNTRNTIYF
TGTGCCAGCAGCGTGGACTGGAATACCAGAAACACCATATATTTT
>TRBV9|TRBJ1-1|.|.
CASSVGVSGLNTEAFF
TGTGCCAGCAGCGTAGGAGTCTCAGGCCTGAACACTGAAGCTTTCTTT
>TRBV10-3|TRBJ2-1|many|.
CAISSSNEQFF
TGTGCCATCAGTTCCTCCAATGAGCAGTTCTTC
>TRBV19|TRBJ2-1|few|.
CASSIGGVLGTHNEQFF
TGTGCCAGTAGTATCGGAGGGGTGCTCGGGACTCACAATGAGCAGTTCTTC
>TRBV9|TRBJ2-1|many|.
CASSVDRGGNNEQFF
TGTGCCAGCAGCGTAGACAGGGGAGGGAACAATGAGCAGTTCTTC
>TRBV6-8|TRBJ1-4|.|.
CASSYPEAGQTTTNEKLFF
TGTGCCAGCAGCTACCCCGAGGCGGGACAAACGACAACTAATGAAAAACTGTTTTTT
>TRBV7-9|TRBJ2-3|many|.
CASSAAPGSTDTQYF
TGTGCCAGCAGCGCCGCCCCGGGAAGCACAGATACGCAGTATTTT
>TRBV14|TRBJ2-3|.|TRBD2
CASSQGTSGRVPQYF
TGTGCCAGCAGCCAAGGGACTAGCGGGAGGGTCCCGCAGTATTTT
>TRBV20-1|TRBJ2-1|few|TRBD2
CSASQAGGIDNEQFF
TGCAGTGCTAGTCAGGCGGGAGGAATCGACAATGAGCAGTTCTTC
>TRBV20-1|TRBJ2-1|few|.
CSAFRGSSGIGGAWNEQFF
TGCAGTGCTTTCCGGGGGAGTTCGGGCATCGGGGGAGCGTGGAATGAGCAGTTCTTC
>TRBV20-1|TRBJ2-1|many|.
CSAVQGRHNEQFF
TGCAGTGCCGTCCAGGGGAGACACAATGAGCAGTTCTTC